This T cell receptor beta chain was obtained from a study of chemoradiotherapy in HPV16-positive cancers. Samples were taken several times over chemoradiotherapy. Findings and limits, study-wide: For HPV16-positive patients, expanding HPV-responsive T cells associated with longer recurrence-free survival. During treatment, candidate HPV-specific clones and E7-related motifs expanded in tumor.

This clone was observed a few times. Its antigen is unknown. Sequencing used immunoSEQ multiplex PCR; TCRdb keeps in-frame clones, though not all of them. The profile shows some 30,000 clones, around 80% of them singletons. Looked up from germline, CDR1 is SGHTS and CDR2 is YDEGEE. The CDR3 is made up of 15 amino acids. The ends were cut back, 5 bases at V and 5 bases at J, with 17 bases in the middle. The sequence was obtained from a human donor with HPV-associated anogenital cancer. The sample here was blood, taken from a patient who underwent chemoradiotherapy. The chain has TRBV5-8 and TRBJ1-5; possibly TRBD1 for D (5 bases). CDR3 region: CASSFGTSPHQPQHF. As DNA, the CDR3 is TGTGCCAGCAGTTTCGGGACCTCCCCCCATCAGCCCCAGCATTTT.